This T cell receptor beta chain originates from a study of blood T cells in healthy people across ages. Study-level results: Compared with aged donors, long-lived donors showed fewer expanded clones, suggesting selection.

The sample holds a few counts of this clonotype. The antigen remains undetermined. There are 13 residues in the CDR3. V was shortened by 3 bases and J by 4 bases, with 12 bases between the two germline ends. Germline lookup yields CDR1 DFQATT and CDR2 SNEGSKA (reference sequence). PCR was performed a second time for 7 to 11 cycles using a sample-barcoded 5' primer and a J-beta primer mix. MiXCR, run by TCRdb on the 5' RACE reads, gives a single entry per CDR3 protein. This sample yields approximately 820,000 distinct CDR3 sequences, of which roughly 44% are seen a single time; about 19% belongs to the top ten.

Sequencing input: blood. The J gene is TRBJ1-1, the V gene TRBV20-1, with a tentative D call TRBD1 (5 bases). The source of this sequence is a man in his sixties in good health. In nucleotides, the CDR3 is TGCAGTGCTAGTCGGCAGGGCGGCACTGAAGCTTTCTTT. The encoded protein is CSASRQGGTEAFF.